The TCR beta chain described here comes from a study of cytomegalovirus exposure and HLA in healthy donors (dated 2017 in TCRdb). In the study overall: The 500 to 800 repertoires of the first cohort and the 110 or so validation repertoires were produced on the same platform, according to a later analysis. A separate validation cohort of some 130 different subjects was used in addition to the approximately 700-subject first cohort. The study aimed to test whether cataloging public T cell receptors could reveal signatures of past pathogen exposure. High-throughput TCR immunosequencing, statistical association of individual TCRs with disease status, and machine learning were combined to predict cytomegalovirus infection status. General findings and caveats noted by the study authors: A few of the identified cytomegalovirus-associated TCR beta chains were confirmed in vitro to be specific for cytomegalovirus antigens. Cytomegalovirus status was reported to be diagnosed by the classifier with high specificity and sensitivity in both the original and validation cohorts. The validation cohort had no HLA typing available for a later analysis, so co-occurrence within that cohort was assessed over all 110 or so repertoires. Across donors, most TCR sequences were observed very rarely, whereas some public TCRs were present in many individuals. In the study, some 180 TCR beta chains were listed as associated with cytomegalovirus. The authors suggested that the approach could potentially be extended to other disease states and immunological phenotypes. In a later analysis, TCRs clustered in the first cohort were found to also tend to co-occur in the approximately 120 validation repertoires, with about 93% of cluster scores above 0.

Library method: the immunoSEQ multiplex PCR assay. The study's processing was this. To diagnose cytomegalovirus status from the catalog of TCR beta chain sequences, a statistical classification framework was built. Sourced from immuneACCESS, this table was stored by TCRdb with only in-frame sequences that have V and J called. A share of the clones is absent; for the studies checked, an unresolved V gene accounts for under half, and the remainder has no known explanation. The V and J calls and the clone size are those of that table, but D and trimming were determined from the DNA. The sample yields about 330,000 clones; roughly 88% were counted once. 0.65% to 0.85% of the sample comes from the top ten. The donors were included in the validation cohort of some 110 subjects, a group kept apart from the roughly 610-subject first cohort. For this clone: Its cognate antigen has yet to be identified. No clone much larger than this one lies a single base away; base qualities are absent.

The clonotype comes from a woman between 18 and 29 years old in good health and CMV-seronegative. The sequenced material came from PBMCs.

The CDR3 region reads CSVGNFYSYNEQFF. The sequence in DNA is TGCAGCGTTGGTAACTTTTACTCCTACAATGAGCAGTTCTTC. This receptor chain uses TRBV29-1 and TRBJ2-1, with the D gene not clear enough to name. The germline V gene yields SQVTM for CDR1 and ANQGSEA for CDR2. From its cysteine to its phenylalanine, the CDR3 spans 14 amino acids. Kept here is only the CDR3 DNA, which spans 42 bases and is read in frame from base 1. The V and J ends are trimmed by 4 bases and 0 bases, leaving 10 bases between them.